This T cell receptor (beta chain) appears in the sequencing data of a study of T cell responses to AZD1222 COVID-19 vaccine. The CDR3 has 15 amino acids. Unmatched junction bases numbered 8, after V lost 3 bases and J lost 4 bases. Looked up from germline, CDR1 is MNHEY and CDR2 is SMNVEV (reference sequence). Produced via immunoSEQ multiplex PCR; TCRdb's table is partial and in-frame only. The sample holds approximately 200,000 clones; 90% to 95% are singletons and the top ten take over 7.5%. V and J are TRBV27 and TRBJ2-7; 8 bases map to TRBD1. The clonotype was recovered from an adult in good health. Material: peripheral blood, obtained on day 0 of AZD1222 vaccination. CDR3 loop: CASSLSGQGMYEQYF. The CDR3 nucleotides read TGTGCCAGCAGTTTGTCTGGACAGGGAATGTACGAGCAGTACTTC.